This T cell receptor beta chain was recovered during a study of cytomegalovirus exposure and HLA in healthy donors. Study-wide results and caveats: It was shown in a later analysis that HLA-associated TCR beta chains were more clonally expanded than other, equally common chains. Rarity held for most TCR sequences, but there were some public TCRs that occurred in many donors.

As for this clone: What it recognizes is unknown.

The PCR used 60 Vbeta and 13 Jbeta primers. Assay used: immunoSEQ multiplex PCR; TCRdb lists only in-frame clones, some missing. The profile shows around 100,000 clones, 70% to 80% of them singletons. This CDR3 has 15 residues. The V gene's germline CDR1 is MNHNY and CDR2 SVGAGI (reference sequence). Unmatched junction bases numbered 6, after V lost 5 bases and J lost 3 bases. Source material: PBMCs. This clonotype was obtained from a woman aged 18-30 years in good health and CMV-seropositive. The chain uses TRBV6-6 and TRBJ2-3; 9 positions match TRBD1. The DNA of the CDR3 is TGTGCCAGCAGTACAGGGGGCCCCAGTACAGATACGCAGTATTTT. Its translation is CASSTGGPSTDTQYF.